Below, 32 T cell receptor beta chains from the same sample are listed, as sequenced in a study of T cell responses to AZD1222 COVID-19 vaccine. This table comes from immunoSEQ multiplex PCR, and its TCRdb copy is limited to in-frame clones, with some not included. In the table there are under 140,000 clones, around 89% of which are singletons. The sample in question was peripheral blood, obtained on day 0 of AZD1222 vaccination. Source of these receptors: an adult in good health.

The chain carries TRBV19 and TRBJ1-2; the D gene is possibly TRBD1 (6 bases). V was clipped by 5 bases and J by 6 bases, with 13 bases between them. The CDR3 is 13 residues long. CDR1 and CDR2 (germline): LNHDA, SQIVND (reference sequence). The CDR3, as DNA: TGTGCCAGTAGTGAGGGGGAGGTTAATGGCTACACCTTC. Translated: CASSEGEVNGYTF.

The genes are TRBV30 and TRBJ2-7; D uncertain. The germline V gene has CDR1 GTSNPN and CDR2 SVGIG (reference sequence). The CDR3 has 14 amino acids. V lost 4 bases, J lost 0 bases, and 13 bases lay in between. In nucleotides, the CDR3 is TGTGCCTGGACCCACCTAGGGAACTCCTACGAGCAGTACTTC. It is translated as CAWTHLGNSYEQYF.

The chain recombines TRBV11-2 with TRBJ2-4; TRBD2 agrees at 7 bases. CDR1 SGHAT and CDR2 FQNNGV come from the germline V gene. Unmatched junction bases numbered 6, after V lost 7 bases and J lost 0 bases. This CDR3 is built from 15 residues. CDR3 in amino acids: CASTPRGIAKNIQYF. DNA of the CDR3: TGTGCCAGCACCCCGCGGGGGATAGCCAAAAACATTCAGTACTTC.

This clone was found once. The V and J genes are TRBV5-6 and TRBJ2-3, with TRBD1 as a possible D gene (5 bases). V lost 6 bases and J 0 bases, leaving 14 bases between the germline ends. The CDR3 is 15 amino acids. In germline, CDR1 is SGHDT, CDR2 YYEEEE. The CDR3 bases are TGTGCCAGCACCCGATTAGGGGATAGCACAGATACGCAGTATTTT. Translation: CASTRLGDSTDTQYF. The variable domain in full, with the rest retrieved from reference TRBV5-6 and TRBJ2-3, is DAGVTQSPTHLIKTRGQQVTLRCSPKSGHDTVSWYQQALGQGPQFIFQYYEEEERQRGNFPDRFSGHQFPNYSSELNVNALLLGDSALYLCASTRLGDSTDTQYFGPGTRLTVL.

J is TRBJ2-5 and V is TRBV11-2; unclear D gene. There are 12 residues in the CDR3. Trimming pared 2 bases from V and 5 bases from J, leaving 6 bases between. Germline V lookup: CDR1 SGHAT, CDR2 FQNNGV. The CDR3 loop is CASSLLGETQYF. The CDR3 DNA is TGTGCCAGCAGCTTATTGGGCGAGACCCAGTACTTC.

The chain carries TRBV7-9 and TRBJ1-1; D ambiguous. The germline V gene has CDR1 SEHNR and CDR2 FQNEAQ (reference sequence). This CDR3 has 14 amino acids. V was clipped by 5 bases and J by 5 bases, with 15 bases between them. The DNA of the CDR3 is TGTGCCAGCAGCAACGAGGGATTGGGTACTGAAGCTTTCTTT. This codes for CASSNEGLGTEAFF.

The rearrangement links TRBV7-9 to TRBJ2-7, with D unclear. Germline loops: CDR1 SEHNR, CDR2 FQNEAQ (reference sequence). This CDR3 is 11 amino acids long. Trimming shortened V by 5 bases and J by 3 bases, and 5 bases separated the two germline ends. CDR3 protein: CASSRNYEQYF. In DNA form, the CDR3 reads TGTGCCAGCAGCAGAAACTACGAGCAGTACTTC.

The V call is TRBV18, the J call TRBJ2-1, with no clear D. V dropped 6 bases and J dropped 13 bases, with 16 bases sitting between them. Per the germline V gene, CDR1 is KGHSH and CDR2 is LQKENI. CDR3 length: 12 amino acids. DNA for the CDR3: TGTGCCAGCTCGCCTAATGCACTGCCCCAGTTCTTC. Its translation: CASSPNALPQFF.

The V call is TRBV20-1, the J call TRBJ2-6; D is perhaps TRBD2 (5 bases). V lost 3 bases and J lost 0, with 6 bases in between. Germline CDR1 and CDR2: DFQATT and SNEGSKA (reference sequence). The CDR3 covers 14 residues. CDR3 sequence reads: CSASRDSGANVLTF. In nucleotides, the CDR3 is TGCAGTGCTAGTCGGGACTCTGGGGCCAACGTCCTGACTTTC.

CDR3: CASEGVSTDTQYF. The CDR3 DNA reads TGTGCTAGTGAAGGGGTGAGCACAGATACGCAGTATTTT. The chain couples TRBV12-5 to TRBJ2-3, with D tentatively TRBD1 (5 bases). CDR1 is LGHNT and CDR2 is FRNRAP in the germline V gene. Between the trimmed V and J ends, which lost 7 bases and 0 bases, there was a span of 8 bases. CDR3 length equals 13 residues.

The genes are TRBV4-2 and TRBJ2-5; a weak D match, TRBD2 (6 bases). V was pared by 5 bases and J by 5 bases, with 15 bases between. This CDR3 has 14 residues. Germline CDR1 LGHNA, CDR2 YNFKEQ. CDR3 loop: CASSISGGMETQYF. As DNA, the CDR3 is TGTGCCAGCAGCATTTCAGGAGGGATGGAGACCCAGTACTTC.

V is TRBV6-5 and J is TRBJ1-3; tentatively, D is TRBD1 (5 bases). V dropped 6 bases and J dropped 0 bases, with 12 bases sitting between them. Germline V CDR1 and CDR2: MNHEY, SVGAGI. The CDR3 contains 15 residues. CDR3 DNA sequence: TGTGCCAGCAGCCTGGGGGGAGTCTCTGGAAACACCATATATTTT. Translating it yields CASSLGGVSGNTIYF.

The V and J genes are TRBV3-1 (or the pseudogene TRBV3-2) and TRBJ1-6; 7 bases are a match to TRBD1. The CDR3 contains 16 residues. Trimming at V came to 2 bases and at J to 5 bases, leaving 6 bases not matched to a gene. Germline CDR1 and CDR2: LGHDT and YNNKEL (reference sequence). CDR3 sequence: CASSQLVGQNNSPLHF. CDR3 in DNA: TGTGCCAGCAGCCAATTGGTGGGACAGAATAATTCACCCCTCCACTTT.

The chain employs TRBV3-1 (or the pseudogene TRBV3-2) and TRBJ1-2, with 7 bases identical to TRBD1. This CDR3 region has 14 residues. Trimming cost V 4 bases and J 4 bases; bases outside gene matches: 6. From germline, CDR1 is LGHDT and CDR2 YNNKEL (reference sequence). The chain's CDR3 is CASSPLGQSYGYTF. The CDR3 nucleotides read TGTGCCAGCAGCCCCTTGGGACAGAGCTATGGCTACACCTTC.

The CDR3 sequence: CASSSRRGYGYTF. The CDR3 bases are TGTGCCAGCAGCTCTCGACGGGGATATGGCTACACCTTC. The chain uses TRBV21-1 and TRBJ1-2. TRBV21-1 has pseudogene status. There are 13 residues in the CDR3.

V and J are TRBV5-6 and TRBJ1-1; 7 bases match TRBD1. This CDR3 spans 15 amino acids. The germline gives CDR1 SGHDT, CDR2 YYEEEE. V lost 4 bases and J lost 1; bases outside the gene matches: 7. CDR3 DNA sequence: TGTGCCAGCAGCACAAGCCGGGACAGGAACACTGAAGCTTTCTTT. Translated: CASSTSRDRNTEAFF.

V is TRBV5-1 and J is TRBJ2-5; possibly TRBD2 for D (5 bases). The CDR3 runs 13 residues. V was pared by 5 bases and J by 3 bases, with 11 bases between. From germline, CDR1 is SGHRS and CDR2 YFSETQ. The DNA of the CDR3 is TGCGCCAGCAGGCGGGTTGGGAAAGAGACCCAGTACTTC. Translation gives CASRRVGKETQYF. The complete variable domain, with remaining parts taken from reference TRBV5-1 and TRBJ2-5, reads KAGVTQTPRYLIKTRGQQVTLSCSPISGHRSVSWYQQTPGQGLQFLFEYFSETQRNKGNFPGRFSGRQFSNSRSEMNVSTLELGDSALYLCASRRVGKETQYFGPGTRLLVL.

The chain is built from TRBV9 and TRBJ2-7, with D possibly being TRBD1 or TRBD2 (5 bases each). CDR3 size: 14 residues. Looked up from germline, CDR1 is SGDLS and CDR2 is YYNGEE. V was clipped by 0 bases and J by 2 bases, with 9 bases between them. The CDR3 coding sequence is TGTGCCAGCAGCGTAGGGGGACGGGCCTACGAGCAGTACTTC. It codes for CASSVGGRAYEQYF.

The CDR3 region is CASSLDLTGNQPQHF. DNA of the CDR3: TGCGCCAGCAGCTTGGACTTGACAGGGAATCAGCCCCAGCATTTT. The V call is TRBV5-1, the J call TRBJ1-5; 7 positions match TRBD1. Looked up from germline, CDR1 is SGHRS and CDR2 is YFSETQ. The CDR3 covers 15 residues. Losses at the gene ends were 0 bases for V and 4 bases for J; bases not matched to a gene: 4.

This chain links TRBV19 with TRBJ1-1; no reliable D call. Germline V gene data show CDR1 as LNHDA and CDR2 as SQIVND (reference sequence). CDR3 length: 15 residues. V was shortened by 2 bases and J by 4 bases, with 14 bases between the two germline ends. The CDR3 sequence: CASSITPEAVTEAFF. The CDR3 region has the DNA TGTGCCAGTAGTATAACCCCGGAAGCAGTCACTGAAGCTTTCTTT.

The chain carries TRBV6-5 and TRBJ2-7, with a tentative D call TRBD1 (6 bases). In germline, CDR1 is MNHEY, CDR2 SVGAGI. V was clipped by 6 bases and J by 0 bases, with 12 bases between them. There are 14 residues in the CDR3. CDR3 coding DNA: TGTGCCAGCAGCCGGACAGAGTCCTCCTACGAGCAGTACTTC. Its protein is CASSRTESSYEQYF.

The chain couples TRBV19 to TRBJ2-1; 8 nucleotides line up with TRBD2. This CDR3 spans 15 amino acids. Looked up from germline, CDR1 is LNHDA and CDR2 is SQIVND (reference sequence). The junction had 2 bases not matched to a gene; V was cut back by 3 bases and J by 1 base. The CDR3 is CASSIRGGSYNEQFF. CDR3 coding DNA: TGTGCCAGTAGTATTCGCGGGGGGTCCTACAATGAGCAGTTCTTC. Full variable domain (rest looked up from reference TRBV19 and TRBJ2-1): DGGITQSPKYLFRKEGQNVTLSCEQNLNHDAMYWYRQDPGQGLRLIYYSQIVNDFQKGDIAEGYSVSREKKESFPLTVTSAQKNPTAFYLCASSIRGGSYNEQFFGPGTRLTVL.

The gene calls are TRBV2 and TRBJ1-1; 9 bases are a match to TRBD1. The ends lost 10 bases at V and 1 base at J; junction bases unmatched: 4. The germline gives CDR1 SNHLY, CDR2 FYNNEI. The CDR3 extends over 13 amino acids. CDR3 coding DNA: TGTGCCACCGCGGGACAGGGGAACACTGAAGCTTTCTTT. This sequence encodes CATAGQGNTEAFF. The entire variable domain, with the rest obtained from reference TRBV2 and TRBJ1-1, is as follows: EPEVTQTPSHQVTQMGQEVILRCVPISNHLYFYWYRQILGQKVEFLVSFYNNEISEKSEIFDDQFSVERPDGSNFTLKIRSTKLEDSAMYFCATAGQGNTEAFFGQGTRLTVV.

In its sample, this clone was seen once. The chain joins TRBV7-9 to TRBJ2-7, with D hard to call. CDR1 and CDR2 from the germline V gene are SEHNR and FQNEAQ (reference sequence). The V and J ends lost 5 bases and 3 bases respectively, with 5 bases between them. The CDR3 extends over 11 amino acids. For the CDR3, the DNA is TGTGCCAGCAGCGAAAGCTACGAGCAGTACTTC. Protein: CASSESYEQYF. Full variable domain (missing parts from reference TRBV7-9 and TRBJ2-7): DTGVSQNPRHKITKRGQNVTFRCDPISEHNRLYWYRQTLGQGPEFLTYFQNEAQLEKSRLLSDRFSAERPKGSFSTLEIQRTEQGDSAMYLCASSESYEQYFGPGTRLTVT.

CDR3 loop: CASSDWGQGAYNEQFF. The DNA for the CDR3 is TGTGCCAGCAGTGATTGGGGACAGGGGGCCTACAATGAGCAGTTCTTC. The V gene is TRBV6-4, the J gene TRBJ2-1, with 11 bases lining up with TRBD1. Trimming at V came to 3 bases and at J to 2 bases, leaving 3 bases not matched to a gene. The CDR3 sequence is 16 residues long. Looked up from germline, CDR1 is MRHNA and CDR2 is SNTAGT.

As to this clone: The junction departs from germline at one end; a sequencing error may be responsible. The gene calls are TRBV29-1 and TRBJ1-1; D gene uncertain. CDR1 and CDR2 from the germline V gene are SQVTM and ANQGSEA. This CDR3 region has 9 residues. The CDR3 reads CSANPEAFF. The CDR3 DNA follows: TGCAGCGCGAACCCTGAAGCTTTCTTT.

The chain employs TRBV10-3 and TRBJ2-1; 9 positions match TRBD1. The CDR3 runs to 16 residues. Germline V gene sequence: CDR1 ENHRY, CDR2 SYGVKD. The trim removed 2 bases at V and 1 base at J, leaving 3 bases unmatched. The CDR3: CAISEKGQGSYNEQFF. The CDR3 bases are TGTGCCATCAGTGAGAAGGGACAGGGTTCCTACAATGAGCAGTTCTTC.

This chain links TRBV13 with TRBJ2-5, with 8 nucleotides matching TRBD2. CDR3 size: 14 residues. Germline V lookup: CDR1 PRHDT, CDR2 FYEKMQ (reference sequence). Trimming at V came to 8 bases and at J to 4 bases, leaving 9 bases not matched to a gene. The DNA for the CDR3 is TGTGCCAGCGATAGGCGGGGGGCTGTAGAGACCCAGTACTTC. This encodes CASDRRGAVETQYF.

This clone was counted a single time. CDR3 protein: CATSRSPMSSYEQYF. The CDR3 bases are TGTGCCACCAGCAGGAGTCCAATGTCCTCCTACGAGCAGTACTTC. The J gene is TRBJ2-7, the V gene TRBV15; D is unclear. Trimming left V 3 bases short and J 0 bases short, with 12 bases between. The germline CDR1 and CDR2 sequences are LNHNV and YYDKDF (reference sequence). The CDR3 sequence is 15 residues long.

This rearrangement joins TRBV28 to TRBJ2-7; 11 bases align to TRBD1. The germline V gene has CDR1 MDHEN and CDR2 SYDVKM. The CDR3 totals 16 residues. V lost 3 bases and J lost 1; bases outside the gene matches: 5. The CDR3 DNA sequence: TGTGCCAGCAGTTTGCCGGGACAGGGGGTGTCCTACGAGCAGTACTTC. Its protein is CASSLPGQGVSYEQYF.

V is TRBV12-3 or TRBV12-4 and J is TRBJ1-2; D gene unclear. The V end was cut by 3 bases, the J end by 0 bases, with 5 bases between. The CDR3 contains 13 residues. CDR3: CASSLQANYGYTF. In nucleotides, the CDR3 is TGTGCCAGCAGTTTGCAGGCTAACTATGGCTACACCTTC.

The gene calls are TRBV24-1 and TRBJ2-2; 9 nucleotides line up with TRBD2. This CDR3 spans 15 amino acids. Germline V lookup: CDR1 KGHDR, CDR2 SFDVKD. Losses at the gene ends were 5 bases for V and 2 bases for J; bases not matched to a gene: 2. The CDR3 loop reads CATSGGTSNTGELFF. The CDR3 bases are TGTGCCACCAGTGGGGGGACTAGCAACACCGGGGAGCTGTTTTTT.